The 21 T cell receptor beta chains presented below share a single source sample, sequenced in a study of cytomegalovirus exposure and HLA in healthy donors. The primer mix had 60 Vbeta and 13 Jbeta primers. Sequenced by immunoSEQ multiplex PCR; TCRdb stores in-frame clones only, minus some. The data hold some 200,000 clones, with roughly 87% observed a single time. The sample comprised PBMCs. These receptors were obtained from a girl in the first two years of life in good health and CMV-seronegative.

The V call is TRBV29-1, the J call TRBJ2-7; maybe TRBD2 (6 bases). The CDR3 extends over 12 amino acids. Trimming removed 4 bases from V and 1 base from J, with 8 bases in between. CDR1 and CDR2 from the germline V gene are SQVTM and ANQGSEA. The CDR3 DNA reads TGCAGCGTTGGGGAGGTATCCTACGAGCAGTACTTC. It specifies CSVGEVSYEQYF.

The V call is TRBV11-2, the J call TRBJ2-7, with 8 bases matching TRBD2. CDR1 SGHAT and CDR2 FQNNGV come from the germline V gene. Trimming removed 3 bases from V and 6 bases from J; junction bases left unmatched: 7. The CDR3 is made up of 14 amino acids. The chain's CDR3 is CASSFAGGEGEQYF. CDR3 in DNA: TGTGCCAGCAGCTTTGCGGGAGGAGAAGGCGAGCAGTACTTC.

The J gene is TRBJ2-1, the V gene TRBV7-6, with 8 bases lining up with TRBD2. Germline loops: CDR1 SGHVS, CDR2 FNYEAQ. The CDR3 is 13 residues long. The trim removed 5 bases at V and 15 bases at J, leaving 12 bases unmatched. The CDR3 sequence: CASSRSGTSITFF. The CDR3 region has the DNA TGTGCCAGCAGCCGATCCGGGACTAGTATCACGTTCTTC.

The V and J genes are TRBV27 and TRBJ2-5; 9 positions match TRBD1. The DNA matches TRBJ2-7 better at its end, which makes the J call doubtful. Germline values: CDR1 MNHEY, CDR2 SMNVEV (reference sequence). The CDR3 length is 15 residues. The CDR3 spells CASSDPGTGQYEQYF. DNA for the CDR3: TGTGCCAGCAGTGACCCCGGGACAGGGCAATACGAGCAGTACTTC.

The chain uses TRBV14 and TRBJ1-4; D is undetermined. The CDR3 runs to 12 residues. CDR1 SGHDN and CDR2 FVKESK come from the germline V gene. Deletions cut 3 bases from V and 8 bases from J, with 7 bases between. The CDR3 nucleotides read TGTGCCAGCAGCCATCAGAAGGAAAAACTGTTTTTT. It specifies CASSHQKEKLFF.

This chain joins TRBV10-3 and TRBJ1-1; weak D call: TRBD1 (5 bases). Germline CDR1 ENHRY, CDR2 SYGVKD. The CDR3 length is 14 residues. The ends were cut back, 2 bases at V and 4 bases at J, with 11 bases in the middle. CDR3 DNA sequence: TGTGCCATCAGTGAGGGGGGAGGAGGCACTGAAGCTTTCTTT. Its protein product is CAISEGGGGTEAFF.

Comment on this clone: The identical CDR3 is also encoded by other nucleotide sequences in the sample. The chain employs TRBV6-5 and TRBJ1-4; D gene ambiguous. The V end lost 3 bases, the J end lost 5 bases, and 7 bases lay between the germline ends. This CDR3 is built from 13 residues. Germline CDR1 MNHEY, CDR2 SVGAGI. The CDR3 region has the DNA TGTGCCAGCAGTTATACGGGGAATGAAAAACTGTTTTTT. This encodes CASSYTGNEKLFF.

The chain combines TRBV29-1 with TRBJ1-4; TRBD1 is a possible D gene (5 bases). Trimming stripped 6 bases from V and 10 bases from J, with 18 bases between. This CDR3 has 13 amino acids. Germline V gene lookup returns CDR1 SQVTM and CDR2 ANQGSEA. CDR3 DNA: TGCAGCGTAGGGACTGGAGGCCCGGGAAAACTGTTTTTT. It is translated as CSVGTGGPGKLFF.

This clone was seen a single time. The genes are TRBV6-5 and TRBJ1-5; D is undetermined. The CDR3 is 15 residues long. Germline V gene sequence: CDR1 MNHEY, CDR2 SVGAGI. V was pared by 6 bases and J by 2 bases, with 14 bases between. Here the CDR3 DNA reads TGTGCCAGCAGCAAGTCAGGTCTTGGCAATCAGCCCCAGCATTTT. Its translation: CASSKSGLGNQPQHF.

The chain carries TRBV7-2 and TRBJ2-7; D is uncertain. The CDR3 spans 13 residues. Germline V gene sequence: CDR1 SGHTA, CDR2 FQGNSA. V lost 5 bases and J lost 4, with 12 bases in between. CDR3 DNA: TGTGCCAGCAGCCAACTTTCTTTGTACGAGCAGTACTTC. Its translation is CASSQLSLYEQYF. Together with reference TRBV7-2 and TRBJ2-7, the CDR3 gives the full variable domain: GAGVSQSPSNKVTEKGKDVELRCDPISGHTALYWYRQSLGQGLEFLIYFQGNSAPDKSGLPSDRFSAERTGGSVSTLTIQRTQQEDSAVYLCASSQLSLYEQYFGPGTRLTVT.

The chain couples TRBV27 to TRBJ2-2; TRBD2 matches at 8 bases. The trim removed 5 bases at V and 6 bases at J, leaving 8 bases unmatched. Germline V gene lookup returns CDR1 MNHEY and CDR2 SMNVEV (reference sequence). The CDR3 length is 15 residues. For the CDR3, the DNA is TGTGCCAGCAGTGTAGCGCGGGGGGTCCCCGGGGAGCTGTTTTTT. Translation: CASSVARGVPGELFF.

The chain joins TRBV7-9 to TRBJ2-7, with 7 nucleotides matching TRBD1. The CDR3 is 14 amino acids. V shed 1 base and J 3 bases; nucleotides not matched to a gene: 3. Germline V lookup: CDR1 SEHNR, CDR2 FQNEAQ (reference sequence). CDR3 DNA: TGTGCCAGCAGCTTAGACGGGGACAGCTACGAGCAGTACTTC. Translating it yields CASSLDGDSYEQYF. Variable domain in full (rest from reference TRBV7-9 and TRBJ2-7): DTGVSQNPRHKITKRGQNVTFRCDPISEHNRLYWYRQTLGQGPEFLTYFQNEAQLEKSRLLSDRFSAERPKGSFSTLEIQRTEQGDSAMYLCASSLDGDSYEQYFGPGTRLTVT.

The V gene is TRBV9, the J gene TRBJ1-2, with 9 bases that match TRBD1. The germline gives CDR1 SGDLS, CDR2 YYNGEE. The V segment lost 2 bases and the J segment 7 bases; nucleotides outside the gene matches: 6. The CDR3 is 14 residues long. Written as DNA, the CDR3 is TGTGCCAGCAGCGTTACAGGGGGCGATCCTGGCTACACCTTC. As protein: CASSVTGGDPGYTF.

V and J are TRBV5-6 and TRBJ1-5, with D perhaps matching TRBD1 (5 bases). Between the trimmed V and J ends, which lost 1 base and 2 bases, there was a span of 10 bases. Germline V gene sequence: CDR1 SGHDT, CDR2 YYEEEE. This CDR3 comprises 15 residues. The CDR3 DNA follows: TGTGCCAGCAGCTTGAGGGGTAGAGGCAATCAGCCCCAGCATTTT. This codes for CASSLRGRGNQPQHF.

This chain links TRBV30 with TRBJ2-7, with D possibly being TRBD2 (5 bases). V was trimmed by 3 bases and J by 6 bases, leaving 15 bases between them. Germline V gene data show CDR1 as GTSNPN and CDR2 as SVGIG (reference sequence). There are 13 residues in the CDR3. CDR3 sequence reads: CAWSVTGSSEQYF. The CDR3 nucleotides are TGTGCCTGGAGCGTGACGGGGAGCTCCGAGCAGTACTTC.

This chain connects TRBV15 to TRBJ2-3; 9 bases line up with TRBD1. Germline assignment: CDR1 LNHNV and CDR2 YYDKDF (reference sequence). V trimming: 0 bases; J trimming: 3 bases; junction bases outside the gene matches: 7. This CDR3 spans 17 amino acids. CDR3 nucleotides: TGTGCCACCAGCAGAGACGGGACAGGGCGGGCTACAGATACGCAGTATTTT. It specifies CATSRDGTGRATDTQYF.

The V call is TRBV2, the J call TRBJ2-3; a weak D match, TRBD1 (6 bases). Germline CDR1 SNHLY, CDR2 FYNNEI. The CDR3 length is 11 residues. Trimming pared 8 bases from V and 7 bases from J, leaving 10 bases between. CDR3 DNA sequence: TGTGCCAGCCGAGGGGGACATACGCAGTATTTT. Its translation: CASRGGHTQYF.

The rearrangement joins TRBV9 to TRBJ2-7; 7 positions agree with TRBD1. The ends lost 3 bases at V and 0 bases at J; junction bases unmatched: 6. CDR1 and CDR2 (germline): SGDLS, YYNGEE. This CDR3 has 15 residues. CDR3 sequence reads: CASSGGTASSYEQYF. CDR3 bases: TGTGCCAGCAGCGGTGGGACAGCCAGCTCCTACGAGCAGTACTTC. The full variable domain, with the rest looked up from reference TRBV9 and TRBJ2-7, is DSGVTQTPKHLITATGQRVTLRCSPRSGDLSVYWYQQSLDQGLQFLIQYYNGEERAKGNILERFSAQQFPDLHSELNLSSLELGDSALYFCASSGGTASSYEQYFGPGTRLTVT.

This rearrangement joins TRBV4-1 to TRBJ1-5, with TRBD1 matching 9 bases. Trimming cost V 1 base and J 0 bases; bases outside gene matches: 7. Germline CDR1 MGHRA, CDR2 YSYEKL. The CDR3 loop spans 18 amino acids. The CDR3 loop reads CASSQAGQGGYSNQPQHF. CDR3 sequence (DNA): TGCGCCAGCAGCCAAGCGGGACAGGGCGGGTATAGCAATCAGCCCCAGCATTTT.

The chain couples TRBV2 to TRBJ2-5, with D possibly matching TRBD1 (5 bases). The last part of the DNA fits TRBJ2-7 better; the J call may be wrong. CDR1 and CDR2 (germline): SNHLY, FYNNEI. The CDR3 is 14 amino acids. Written as DNA, the CDR3 is TGTGCCAGCAGTCCGTTGGACAAGCCCTACGAGCAGTACTTC. Translated, it gives CASSPLDKPYEQYF.

This clone has a handful of counts. This chain connects TRBV5-1 to TRBJ2-5; TRBD2 aligns across 10 bases. CDR1 SGHRS and CDR2 YFSETQ come from the germline V gene. The V gene end was trimmed by 2 bases and the J gene end by 5 bases; junction bases not matched to a gene: 9. This CDR3 comprises 16 residues. CDR3 sequence: CASSFLLAGKGETQYF. The CDR3 bases are TGCGCCAGCAGCTTCTTACTAGCGGGGAAGGGGGAGACCCAGTACTTC.